This TCR beta chain was captured by sequencing in a study of tumor-infiltrating lymphocytes in primary liver carcinoma. The study's findings and limits: Lesser overlap characterized tumor-adjacent and tumor-blood pairs relative to tumor region pairs.

The tissue used was unsorted bulk material of about 19-34 mg. RNA and DNA were co-extracted from it with the AllPrep DNA/RNA mini kit. Through surgical resection, the patients' primary liver carcinoma was treated. Regarding this clonotype: Its specificity is not known. Since a much larger clone is just one base distant, this may be a read error.

Making TCR beta cDNA involved approximately 510 ng total RNA and a constant-region primer. Construction of TCR beta libraries relied on three successive nested multiplex PCR rounds employing slightly modified ARM-PCR. Each of the first two PCR rounds ran approximately 10 cycles with TRBV1-TRBV30 forward and C-beta reverse primers. One entry per CDR3 protein, called by TCRdb with MiXCR from the multiplex PCR reads. The sample has about 120,000 distinct CDR3 sequences, about two thirds seen once. The CDR3 has 14 amino acids. The trim removed 7 bases at V and 2 bases at J, leaving 7 bases unmatched. Germline V gene sequence: CDR1 SQVTM, CDR2 ANQGSEA.

The sequence was collected from a woman aged 55-70 years with primary liver carcinoma and hepatitis B virus infection. This sequence joins TRBV29-1 and TRBJ2-1; 8 bases match TRBD2. Sequencing was carried out using tumor-adjacent normal liver tissue. The CDR3 nucleotides are TGCAGCGGAACCGGGACTAGGCCCTACAATGAGCAGTTCTTC. Amino acid sequence: CSGTGTRPYNEQFF.